This T cell receptor beta chain was profiled in a study of cytomegalovirus exposure and HLA in healthy donors. Study-level information: The study's early data release held around 85 million unique TCRs from HLA-typed donors. Study-wide results and caveats: After further analysis at a later stage, under 20,000 TCR beta sequences were associated with HLA alleles at 0.05 false discovery rate.

Researchers ran the PCR with 60 Vbeta and 13 Jbeta primers. Authors' processing steps: A follow-up analysis tallied 86 million or so unique TCR beta chains, roughly 11 million shared. The repertoire was sequenced with immunoSEQ multiplex PCR; TCRdb's copy has only in-frame clones and lacks some. V, J and clone size reflect that table, while D and trimming were determined from the DNA. The sample shows 150,000 to 200,000 clones, over 75% of them seen only once. For this clone: Its antigen is as yet unknown.

The germline V gene has CDR1 MNHNS and CDR2 SASEGT. V was clipped by 3 bases and J by 5 bases, with 13 bases between them. The CDR3 has 15 residues. The rearrangement joins TRBV6-1 to TRBJ2-2; D possibly corresponds to TRBD2 (5 bases). The sequence was obtained from a man aged 50-60 years in good health and CMV-seropositive. Source material: PBMCs. CDR3 loop: CASSEPGRGTGELFF. The DNA for the CDR3 is TGTGCCAGCAGTGAGCCAGGCCGAGGGACCGGGGAGCTGTTTTTT.